The clone carrying this TCR beta chain showed up many times. Its antigen is unidentified. In the source study's methods: A per-sample median of approximately 87,000 TCRs was observed, with counts ranging from about 20,000 to 750,000. TCRdb ran MiXCR on the RACE reads and lists one entry per CDR3 protein. TCRdb assigned the V and J calls; the authors' analysis was not used. This sample carries roughly 70,000 distinct CDR3 sequences, 7.5% to 10% of them seen once, and the ten largest clones take about 3.1%. Indicated time point: patch test 1, 2 weeks after DPC sensitization. Treatment: therapeutic diphenylcyclopropenone sensitization with weekly scalp DPC. The data were obtained in a study of human T cells and chemical hapten exposure. Points from the study as a whole: Large CDR3 similarity clusters arose significantly more often from expanded TCRs than from controls.

The sequencing here drew on whole blood, taken in connection with sensitization to the hapten diphenylcyclopropenone (DPC). This receptor was taken from a woman between 35 and 50 years old with alopecia areata. Some clones in this sample may be carry-over from other donors' samples.

Here the CDR3 reads CATSETGDDEKLFF. CDR3 bases: TGTGCCACCAGCGAAACAGGAGACGATGAAAAACTGTTTTTT. The chain joins TRBV15 to TRBJ1-4; a weak D match, TRBD1 (5 bases). The CDR3 is 14 residues long. Between the trimmed V and J ends, which lost 5 bases and 6 bases, there was a span of 13 bases. Germline V gene data show CDR1 as LNHNV and CDR2 as YYDKDF (reference sequence).